Below are 3 T cell receptor beta chains sequenced from a single sample in a study of blood T cell repertoires in COVID-19. The protocol was immunoSEQ multiplex PCR, while the TCRdb copy is restricted to in-frame clones and leaves out a portion. Among 80,000 or so clones listed, about 85% were seen once. The specimen was peripheral blood. These receptors were collected from a man in his 60s with COVID-19, enrolled during active disease.

The chain uses TRBV23-1 and TRBJ2-2, with a tentative D call TRBD2 (5 bases). TRBV23-1 is filed as an ORF, its function uncertain. CDR3 length: 14 amino acids. V was shortened by 3 bases and J by 10 bases, with 15 bases between the two germline ends. The CDR3 DNA follows: TGCGCCAGCAGTCAGGGTCGGGAAAGACTGGAGCTGTTTTTT. Translation gives CASSQGRERLELFF.

This chain links TRBV29-1 with TRBJ1-5, with D maybe TRBD1 (6 bases). V gave up 6 bases and J gave up 0 bases, with 9 bases separating them. The CDR3 consists of 13 residues. In germline, CDR1 is SQVTM, CDR2 ANQGSEA. Here the CDR3 reads CSVRGDSNQPQHF. In nucleotides, the CDR3 is TGCAGCGTCAGGGGCGATAGCAATCAGCCCCAGCATTTT.

This clone was detected only a few times. CDR3 DNA sequence: TGCGCCAGCAGCCAATATCTATTCCAGCGGGAGTCCGCCGGGGAGCTGTTTTTT. This sequence encodes CASSQYLFQRESAGELFF. The chain couples TRBV4-1 to TRBJ2-2, with 8 bases lining up with TRBD2. J lost 6 bases, V lost 2 bases, and 14 bases had no gene match. Germline V CDR1 and CDR2: MGHRA, YSYEKL. The CDR3 totals 18 residues.